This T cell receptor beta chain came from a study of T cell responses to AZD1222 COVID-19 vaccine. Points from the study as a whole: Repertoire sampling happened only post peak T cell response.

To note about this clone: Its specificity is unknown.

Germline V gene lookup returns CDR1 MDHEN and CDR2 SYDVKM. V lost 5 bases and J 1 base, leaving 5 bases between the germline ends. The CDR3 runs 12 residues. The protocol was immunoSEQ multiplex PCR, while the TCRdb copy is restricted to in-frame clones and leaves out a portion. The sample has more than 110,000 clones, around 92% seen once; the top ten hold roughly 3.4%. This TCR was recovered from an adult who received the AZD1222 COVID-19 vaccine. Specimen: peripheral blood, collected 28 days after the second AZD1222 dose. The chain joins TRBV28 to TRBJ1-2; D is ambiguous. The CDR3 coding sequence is TGTGCCAGCAGTCGAAGTAACTATGGCTACACCTTC. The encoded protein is CASSRSNYGYTF.